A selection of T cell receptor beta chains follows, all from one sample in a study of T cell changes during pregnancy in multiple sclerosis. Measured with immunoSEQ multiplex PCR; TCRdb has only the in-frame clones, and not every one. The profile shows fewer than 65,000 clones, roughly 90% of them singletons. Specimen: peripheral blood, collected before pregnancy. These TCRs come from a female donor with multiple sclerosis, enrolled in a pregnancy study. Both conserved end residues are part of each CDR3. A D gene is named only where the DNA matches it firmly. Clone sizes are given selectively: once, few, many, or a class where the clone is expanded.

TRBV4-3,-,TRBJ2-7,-,CASSQDPQGSYEQYF,TGCGCCAGCAGCCAAGATCCCCAGGGCAGCTACGAGCAGTACTTC
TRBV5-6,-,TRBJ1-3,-,CASSALGQGVRTIYF,TGTGCCAGCAGCGCACTGGGACAAGGGGTTCGCACCATATATTTT
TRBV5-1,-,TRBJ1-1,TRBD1,CASSLTGSTEAFF,TGCGCCAGCAGCCTGACAGGGTCCACTGAAGCTTTCTTT
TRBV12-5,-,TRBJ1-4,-,CASGPNETHEKLFF,TGTGCTAGTGGCCCGAACGAAACACATGAAAAACTGTTTTTT
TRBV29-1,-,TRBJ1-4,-,CSVEAESSEKLFF,TGCAGCGTTGAGGCCGAATCAAGTGAAAAACTGTTTTTT
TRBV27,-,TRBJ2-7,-,CASSSGASYEQYF,TGTGCCAGCAGTTCCGGAGCCTCCTACGAGCAGTACTTC
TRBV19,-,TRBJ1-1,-,CASSLLRQLNTEAFF,TGTGCCAGTAGTCTCCTTCGACAGTTGAACACTGAAGCTTTCTTT
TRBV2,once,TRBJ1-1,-,CASSDTGRRRGVTEAFF,TGTGCCAGCAGTGATACAGGAAGGCGGCGGGGGGTCACTGAAGCTTTCTTT
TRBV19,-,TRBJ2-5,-,CASSIRGETQYF,TGTGCCAGTAGTATAAGGGGGGAGACCCAGTACTTC
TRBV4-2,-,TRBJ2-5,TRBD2,CASSQGGTSGGDQETQYF,TGTGCCAGCAGCCAAGGTGGAACTAGCGGGGGAGACCAAGAGACCCAGTACTTC
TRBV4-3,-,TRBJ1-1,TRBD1,CASSQVTGTANTEAFF,TGCGCCAGCAGCCAAGTTACTGGGACAGCCAACACTGAAGCTTTCTTT
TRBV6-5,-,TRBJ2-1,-,CASSRQWYSYNEQFF,TGTGCCAGCAGTCGTCAGTGGTACTCCTACAATGAGCAGTTCTTC
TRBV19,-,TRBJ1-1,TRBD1,CASSNRQGSTEAFF,TGTGCCAGTAGCAATAGACAGGGGAGCACTGAAGCTTTCTTT
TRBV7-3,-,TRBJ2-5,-,CASSLRHETQYF,TGTGCCAGCAGCTTAAGACACGAGACCCAGTACTTC
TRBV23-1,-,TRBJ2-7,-,CASSQGGSSYEQYF,TGCGCCAGCAGTCAAGGGGGGAGTTCCTACGAGCAGTACTTC
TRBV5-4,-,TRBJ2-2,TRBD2,CASSLVLAGANTGELFF,TGTGCCAGCAGCTTGGTATTAGCGGGGGCGAACACCGGGGAGCTGTTTTTT
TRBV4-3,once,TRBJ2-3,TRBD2,CASSHAGTSGDTQYF,TGCGCCAGCAGCCATGCCGGGACTAGCGGAGATACGCAGTATTTT
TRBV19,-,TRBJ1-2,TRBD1,CASSPRQGNYGYTF,TGTGCCAGTAGCCCGCGACAGGGTAACTATGGCTACACCTTC
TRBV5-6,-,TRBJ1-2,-,CASSGDEGPHGYTF,TGTGCCAGCAGCGGTGACGAGGGTCCACATGGCTACACCTTC
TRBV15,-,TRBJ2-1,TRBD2,CATKSSGGVKVEQFF,TGTGCCACCAAGAGTTCCGGGGGGGTAAAGGTTGAGCAGTTCTTC
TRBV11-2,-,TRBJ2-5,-,CASRHTGLVGLETQYF,TGTGCCAGCAGGCATACCGGGTTGGTTGGTTTGGAGACCCAGTACTTC
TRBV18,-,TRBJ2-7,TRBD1,CASSPGDRGYEQYF,TGTGCCAGCTCACCGGGGGACAGGGGCTACGAGCAGTACTTC
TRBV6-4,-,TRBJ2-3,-,CASRGRAGKISTDTQYF,TGTGCCAGCAGGGGCCGGGCGGGGAAAATTAGCACAGATACGCAGTATTTT
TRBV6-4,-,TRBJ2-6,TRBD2,CASSVDSGAGANVLTF,TGTGCCAGCAGTGTAGATAGCGGGGCTGGGGCCAACGTCCTGACTTTC
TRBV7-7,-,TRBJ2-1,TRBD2,CASSLTGGGHEQFF,TGTGCTAGCAGCTTGACGGGGGGGGGCCATGAGCAGTTCTTC
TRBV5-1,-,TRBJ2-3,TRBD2,CASSLGTSVTDTQYF,TGCGCCAGCAGCCTCGGGACTAGCGTGACAGATACGCAGTATTTT
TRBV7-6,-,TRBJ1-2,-,CASSLAQSYGYTF,TGTGCCAGCAGCTTAGCACAGTCTTATGGCTACACCTTC
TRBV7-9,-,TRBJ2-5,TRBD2,CASIGKWDSGGSQETQYF,TGTGCCAGCATCGGAAAGTGGGATAGCGGGGGGTCCCAAGAGACCCAGTACTTC
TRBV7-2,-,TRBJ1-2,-,CASSLDGGYTF,TGTGCCAGCAGCTTAGACGGTGGCTACACCTTC
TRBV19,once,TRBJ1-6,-,CASSNTPGESPLHF,TGTGCCAGTAGTAACACGCCCGGGGAATCACCCCTCCACTTT
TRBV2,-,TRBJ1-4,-,CASRIHATNEKLFF,TGTGCCAGCAGGATACACGCAACTAATGAAAAACTGTTTTTT
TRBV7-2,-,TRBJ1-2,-,CASSLKSRNYGYTF,TGTGCCAGCAGCTTAAAGTCCAGAAACTATGGCTACACCTTC
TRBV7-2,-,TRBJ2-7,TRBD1,CASSLALPGTGVGEQYF,TGTGCCAGCAGCTTAGCGCTCCCAGGGACAGGGGTTGGCGAGCAGTACTTC
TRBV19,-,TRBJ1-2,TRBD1,CASSTRGGGRNYGYTF,TGTGCCAGTAGTACCCGTGGAGGGGGCAGGAACTATGGCTACACCTTC
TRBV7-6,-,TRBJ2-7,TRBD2,CASSFRDSGGYEQYF,TGTGCCAGCAGCTTCCGGGATAGCGGGGGCTACGAGCAGTACTTC
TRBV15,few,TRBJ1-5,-,CATSRDPTGNQPQHF,TGTGCCACCAGCAGAGACCCTACAGGGAATCAGCCCCAGCATTTT
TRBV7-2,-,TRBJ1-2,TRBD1,CASSTRQGGMGGYTF,TGTGCCAGCAGCACTAGACAGGGAGGAATGGGTGGCTACACCTTC
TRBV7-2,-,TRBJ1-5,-,CASSLAGANQPQHF,TGTGCCAGCAGCTTAGCGGGGGCCAATCAGCCCCAGCATTTT
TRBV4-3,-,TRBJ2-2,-,CASSILGVGGELFF,TGCGCCAGCAGCATCCTAGGAGTTGGCGGGGAGCTGTTTTTT
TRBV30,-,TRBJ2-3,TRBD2,CAWSVRGGPADTQYF,TGTGCCTGGAGTGTACGGGGGGGCCCCGCAGATACGCAGTATTTT